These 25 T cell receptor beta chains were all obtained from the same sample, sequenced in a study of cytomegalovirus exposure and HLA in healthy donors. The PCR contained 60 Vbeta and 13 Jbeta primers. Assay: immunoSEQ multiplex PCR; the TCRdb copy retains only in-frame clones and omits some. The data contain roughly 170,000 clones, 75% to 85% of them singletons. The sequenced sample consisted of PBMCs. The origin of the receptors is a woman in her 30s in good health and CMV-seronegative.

The CDR3 DNA follows: TGTGCCAGCAGCTTTAACCCGACAGTGGATGAGCAGTTCTTC. It translates to CASSFNPTVDEQFF. The V call is TRBV7-9, the J call TRBJ2-1; a possible D gene is TRBD1 (5 bases). The CDR3 is made up of 14 amino acids. Germline CDR1 SEHNR, CDR2 FQNEAQ (reference sequence). The V end lost 3 bases, the J end lost 8 bases, and 14 bases lay between the germline ends.

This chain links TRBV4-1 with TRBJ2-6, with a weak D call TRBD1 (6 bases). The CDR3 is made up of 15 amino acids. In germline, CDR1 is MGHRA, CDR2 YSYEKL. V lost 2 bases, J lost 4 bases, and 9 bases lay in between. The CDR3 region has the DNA TGCGCCAGCAGCCAAACCGGGACAGGGGCCAACGTCCTGACTTTC. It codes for CASSQTGTGANVLTF.

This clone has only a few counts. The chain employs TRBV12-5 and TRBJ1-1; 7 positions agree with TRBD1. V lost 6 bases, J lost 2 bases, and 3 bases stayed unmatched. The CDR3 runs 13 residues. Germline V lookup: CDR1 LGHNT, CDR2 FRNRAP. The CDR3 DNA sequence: TGTGCTAGTGGGGGGACAGACAACACTGAAGCTTTCTTT. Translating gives CASGGTDNTEAFF.

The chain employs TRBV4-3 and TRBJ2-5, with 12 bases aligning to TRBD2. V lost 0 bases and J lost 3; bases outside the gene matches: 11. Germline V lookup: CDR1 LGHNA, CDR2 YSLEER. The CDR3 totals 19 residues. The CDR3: CASSQDPSSGRGGEETQYF. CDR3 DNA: TGCGCCAGCAGCCAAGATCCTTCTAGCGGGAGGGGGGGGGAAGAGACCCAGTACTTC.

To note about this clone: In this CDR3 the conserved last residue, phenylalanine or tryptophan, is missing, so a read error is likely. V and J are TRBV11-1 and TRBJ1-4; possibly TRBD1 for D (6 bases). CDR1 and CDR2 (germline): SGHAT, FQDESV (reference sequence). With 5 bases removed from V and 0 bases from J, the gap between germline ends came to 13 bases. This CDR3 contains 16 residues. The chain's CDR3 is CASSRTDSPTNEKLFS. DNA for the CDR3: TGTGCCAGCAGCCGAACGGACAGCCCAACTAATGAAAAACTGTTTTCT.

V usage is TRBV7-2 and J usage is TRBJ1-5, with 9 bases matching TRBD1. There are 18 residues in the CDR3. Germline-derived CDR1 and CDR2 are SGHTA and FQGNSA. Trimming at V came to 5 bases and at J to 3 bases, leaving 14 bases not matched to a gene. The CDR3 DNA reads TGTGCCAGCAGCCCTAGTGGGGCCAGGACAGGGGTCAATCAGCCCCAGCATTTT. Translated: CASSPSGARTGVNQPQHF. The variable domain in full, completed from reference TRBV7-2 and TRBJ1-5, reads GAGVSQSPSNKVTEKGKDVELRCDPISGHTALYWYRQSLGQGLEFLIYFQGNSAPDKSGLPSDRFSAERTGGSVSTLTIQRTQQEDSAVYLCASSPSGARTGVNQPQHFGDGTRLSIL.

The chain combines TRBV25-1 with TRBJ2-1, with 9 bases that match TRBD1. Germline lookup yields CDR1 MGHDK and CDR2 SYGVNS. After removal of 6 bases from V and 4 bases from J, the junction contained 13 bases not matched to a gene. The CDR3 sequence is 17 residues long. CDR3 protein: CASRGGTGTGQYNEQFF. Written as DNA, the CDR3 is TGTGCCAGCAGAGGGGGGACAGGGACAGGGCAATACAATGAGCAGTTCTTC.

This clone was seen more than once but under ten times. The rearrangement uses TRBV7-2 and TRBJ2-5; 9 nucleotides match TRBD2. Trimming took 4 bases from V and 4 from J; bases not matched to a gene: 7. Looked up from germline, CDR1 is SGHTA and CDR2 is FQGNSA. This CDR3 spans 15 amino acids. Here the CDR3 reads CASSWDSGSGETQYF. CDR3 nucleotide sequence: TGTGCCAGCAGCTGGGATAGCGGGAGTGGAGAGACCCAGTACTTC.

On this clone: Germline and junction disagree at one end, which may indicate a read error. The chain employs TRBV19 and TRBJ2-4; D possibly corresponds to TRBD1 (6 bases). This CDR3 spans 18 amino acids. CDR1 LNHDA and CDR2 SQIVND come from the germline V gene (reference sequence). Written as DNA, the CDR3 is TGTGCCAGTAGTATAGATCCCCAGGACAGTCTAGCCAAAAACAGTCAGTACTTC. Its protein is CASSIDPQDSLAKNSQYF. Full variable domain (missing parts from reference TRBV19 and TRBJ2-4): DGGITQSPKYLFRKEGQNVTLSCEQNLNHDAMYWYRQDPGQGLRLIYYSQIVNDFQKGDIAEGYSVSREKKESFPLTVTSAQKNPTAFYLCASSIDPQDSLAKNSQYFGAGTRLSVL.

CDR3 in DNA: TGTGCCAGCAGCTTAGGGCACGGGGACACTGAAGCTTTCTTT. Its protein product is CASSLGHGDTEAFF. This sequence joins TRBV11-1 and TRBJ1-1; D remains ambiguous. V lost 1 base and J lost 3, with 9 bases in between. CDR3 length equals 14 residues. CDR1 is SGHAT and CDR2 is FQDESV in the germline V gene (reference sequence).

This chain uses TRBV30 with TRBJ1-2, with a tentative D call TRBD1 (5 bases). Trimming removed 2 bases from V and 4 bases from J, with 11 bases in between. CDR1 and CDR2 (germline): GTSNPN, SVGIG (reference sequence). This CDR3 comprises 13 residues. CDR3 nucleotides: TGTGCCTGGAGTCCCCAGGGTGGCTATGGCTACACCTTC. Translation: CAWSPQGGYGYTF.

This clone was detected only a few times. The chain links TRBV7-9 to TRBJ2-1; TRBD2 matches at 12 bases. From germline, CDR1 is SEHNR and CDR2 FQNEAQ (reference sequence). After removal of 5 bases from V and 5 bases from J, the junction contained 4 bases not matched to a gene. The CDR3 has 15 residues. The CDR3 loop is CASSTTSGGNNEQFF. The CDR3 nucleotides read TGTGCCAGCAGCACGACTAGCGGGGGAAACAATGAGCAGTTCTTC.

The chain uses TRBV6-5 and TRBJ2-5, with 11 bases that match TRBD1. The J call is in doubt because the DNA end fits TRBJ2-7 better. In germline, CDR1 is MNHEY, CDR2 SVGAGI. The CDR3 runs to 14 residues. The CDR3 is CASKRGQGAFEQYF. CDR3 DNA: TGTGCCAGCAAACGAGGACAGGGGGCCTTCGAGCAGTACTTC.

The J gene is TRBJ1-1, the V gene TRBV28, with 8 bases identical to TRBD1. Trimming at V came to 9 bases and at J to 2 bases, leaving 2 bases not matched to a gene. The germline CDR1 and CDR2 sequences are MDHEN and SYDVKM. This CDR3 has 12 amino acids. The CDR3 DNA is TGTGCCAGTGACAGGGGTAACACTGAAGCTTTCTTT. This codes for CASDRGNTEAFF.

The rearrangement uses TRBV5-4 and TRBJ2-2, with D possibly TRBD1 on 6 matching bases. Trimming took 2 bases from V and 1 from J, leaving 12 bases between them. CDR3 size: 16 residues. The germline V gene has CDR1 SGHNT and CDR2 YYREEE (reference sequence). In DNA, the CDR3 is TGTGCCAGCAGCTTAGGGGGTGCCTTGAACACCGGGGAGCTGTTTTTT. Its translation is CASSLGGALNTGELFF.

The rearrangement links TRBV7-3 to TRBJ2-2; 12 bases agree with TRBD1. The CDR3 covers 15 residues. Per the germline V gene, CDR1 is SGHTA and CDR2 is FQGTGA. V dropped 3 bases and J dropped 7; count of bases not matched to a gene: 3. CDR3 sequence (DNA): TGTGCCAGCAGCTTGGGACAGGGGGCTGTCGGGGAGCTGTTTTTT. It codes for CASSLGQGAVGELFF.

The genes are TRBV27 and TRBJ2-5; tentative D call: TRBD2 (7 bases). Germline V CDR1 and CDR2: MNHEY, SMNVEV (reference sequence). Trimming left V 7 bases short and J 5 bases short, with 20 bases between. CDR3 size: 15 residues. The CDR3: CASTPYGGGQETQYF. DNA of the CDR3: TGTGCCAGCACTCCTTATGGGGGGGGGCAGGAGACCCAGTACTTC.

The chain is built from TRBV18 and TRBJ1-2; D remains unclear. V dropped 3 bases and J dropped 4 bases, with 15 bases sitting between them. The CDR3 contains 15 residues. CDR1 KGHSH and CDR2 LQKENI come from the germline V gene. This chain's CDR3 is CASSPQTPGRYGYTF. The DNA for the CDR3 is TGTGCCAGCTCACCGCAGACACCAGGTCGCTATGGCTACACCTTC. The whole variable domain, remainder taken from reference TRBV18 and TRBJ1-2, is NAGVMQNPRHLVRRRGQEARLRCSPMKGHSHVYWYRQLPEEGLKFMVYLQKENIIDESGMPKERFSAEFPKEGPSILRIQQVVRGDSAAYFCASSPQTPGRYGYTFGSGTRLTVV.

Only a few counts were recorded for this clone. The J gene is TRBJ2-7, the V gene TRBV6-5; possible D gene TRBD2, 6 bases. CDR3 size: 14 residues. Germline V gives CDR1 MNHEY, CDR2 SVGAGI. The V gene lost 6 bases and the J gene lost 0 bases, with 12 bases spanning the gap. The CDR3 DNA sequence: TGTGCCAGCAGAAACTACGGGAGCTCCTACGAGCAGTACTTC. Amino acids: CASRNYGSSYEQYF.

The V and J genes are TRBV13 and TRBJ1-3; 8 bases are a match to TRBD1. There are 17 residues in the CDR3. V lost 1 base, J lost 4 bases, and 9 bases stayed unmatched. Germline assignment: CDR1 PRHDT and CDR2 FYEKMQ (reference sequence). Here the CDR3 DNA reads TGTGCCAGCAGCTTAGCCGGGCAGGGGGCAAGAGGAAACACCATATATTTT. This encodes CASSLAGQGARGNTIYF.

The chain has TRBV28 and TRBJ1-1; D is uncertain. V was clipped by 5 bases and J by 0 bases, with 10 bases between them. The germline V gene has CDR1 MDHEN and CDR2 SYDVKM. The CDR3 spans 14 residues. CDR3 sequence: CASSLAAVNTEAFF. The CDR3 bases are TGTGCCAGCAGTCTAGCCGCGGTGAACACTGAAGCTTTCTTT. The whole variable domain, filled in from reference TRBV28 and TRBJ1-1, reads DVKVTQSSRYLVKRTGEKVFLECVQDMDHENMFWYRQDPGLGLRLIYFSYDVKMKEKGDIPEGYSVSREKKERFSLILESASTNQTSMYLCASSLAAVNTEAFFGQGTRLTVV.

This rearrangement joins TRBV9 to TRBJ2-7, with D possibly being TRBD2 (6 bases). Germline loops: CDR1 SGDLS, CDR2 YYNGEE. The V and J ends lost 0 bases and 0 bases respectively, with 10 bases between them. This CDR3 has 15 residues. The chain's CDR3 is CASSVGASDSYEQYF. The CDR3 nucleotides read TGTGCCAGCAGCGTAGGTGCTAGCGACTCCTACGAGCAGTACTTC.

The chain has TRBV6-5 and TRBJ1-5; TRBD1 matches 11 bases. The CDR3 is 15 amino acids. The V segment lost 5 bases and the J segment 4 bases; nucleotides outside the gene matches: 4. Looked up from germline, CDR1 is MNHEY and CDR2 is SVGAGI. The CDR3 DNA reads TGTGCCAGCAGTCGGGGACAGGGGGGGAATCAGCCCCAGCATTTT. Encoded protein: CASSRGQGGNQPQHF.

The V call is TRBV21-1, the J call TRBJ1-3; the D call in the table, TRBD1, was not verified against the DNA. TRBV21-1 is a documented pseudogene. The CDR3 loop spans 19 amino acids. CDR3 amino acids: CASSDIRDRGPYAGNTIYF. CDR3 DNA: TGTGCCAGCAGCGACATCCGGGACAGGGGGCCATATGCTGGAAACACCATATATTTT.

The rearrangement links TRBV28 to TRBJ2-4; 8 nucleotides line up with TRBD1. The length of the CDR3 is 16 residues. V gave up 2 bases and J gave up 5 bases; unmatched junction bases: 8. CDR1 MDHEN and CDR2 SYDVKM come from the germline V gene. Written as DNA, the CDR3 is TGTGCCAGCAGTTTAATCGTTACAGGGGGGCAAAACATTCAGTACTTC. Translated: CASSLIVTGGQNIQYF. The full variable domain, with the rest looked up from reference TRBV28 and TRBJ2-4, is DVKVTQSSRYLVKRTGEKVFLECVQDMDHENMFWYRQDPGLGLRLIYFSYDVKMKEKGDIPEGYSVSREKKERFSLILESASTNQTSMYLCASSLIVTGGQNIQYFGAGTRLSVL.